The next 21 T cell receptor beta chains were all read from a single sample in a study of T cells after yellow fever vaccination (dated by TCRdb to between 2017 and 2020). The treatment or condition label, as the study defines it: live attenuated yellow fever vaccine strain. Libraries were constructed by 5' RACE. This sample was sequenced with an Illumina HiSeq 2500. TCRdb trimmed the raw reads at Q25, called clones with MiXCR and kept productive beta chains. Duplicate CDR3 protein sequences are folded into a single record with the most common DNA and genes. The sample table shows hundreds of thousands of distinct CDR3 sequences, and roughly 12% are seen once. Of the sample, 11% to 15% falls within the top ten clones. Material: PBMCs, obtained on the day of the yellow fever booster vaccination. Every receptor here comes from a young man who received the YFV17D yellow fever vaccine.

A few counts support this clonotype. The junction departs from germline at one end; a sequencing error may be responsible. The rearrangement uses TRBV4-1 and TRBJ1-2, with D maybe TRBD1 (6 bases). The CDR3 covers 12 residues. Per the germline V gene, CDR1 is MGHRA and CDR2 is YSYEKL. As DNA, the CDR3 is TGCGCCAGCAGCCAAGCCCGGGACAAGTCTGTCTTC. Translation gives CASSQARDKSVF.

The rearrangement links TRBV14 to TRBJ2-1, with D unclear. CDR1 SGHDN and CDR2 FVKESK come from the germline V gene. This CDR3 is built from 16 residues. V lost 1 base and J 0 bases, leaving 10 bases between the germline ends. For the CDR3, the DNA is TGTGCCAGCAGCCAAGTTTTGCGTTACTCCTACAATGAGCAGTTCTTC. Protein product: CASSQVLRYSYNEQFF. The full variable domain, its missing parts supplied by reference TRBV14 and TRBJ2-1, is EAGVTQFPSHSVIEKGQTVTLRCDPISGHDNLYWYRRVMGKEIKFLLHFVKESKQDESGMPNNRFLAERTGGTYSTLKVQPAELEDSGVYFCASSQVLRYSYNEQFFGPGTRLTVL.

This clonotype was observed a handful of times. The V call is TRBV12-3 or TRBV12-4, the J call TRBJ2-1, with D unclear. The CDR3 spans 12 residues. V lost 4 bases and J lost 8, with 9 bases in between. CDR3 nucleotides: TGTGCCAGCAGTTACCTCCGTCATGAGCAGTTCTTC. It translates to CASSYLRHEQFF.

The chain employs TRBV5-4 and TRBJ2-2, with a weak D call TRBD1 (5 bases). Germline V gene data show CDR1 as SGHNT and CDR2 as YYREEE (reference sequence). Trimming took off 4 bases at V and 4 bases at J, with 14 bases between the two ends. The CDR3 contains 15 residues. This chain's CDR3 is CASSQDRPLTGELFF. CDR3 sequence (DNA): TGTGCCAGCAGCCAAGACAGACCCCTCACCGGGGAGCTGTTTTTT.

V is TRBV12-3 or TRBV12-4 and J is TRBJ2-2, with 7 bases lining up with TRBD1. Trimming at V came to 6 bases and at J to 5 bases, leaving 6 bases not matched to a gene. This CDR3 region has 14 residues. As DNA, the CDR3 is TGTGCCAGCAGATCAACAGGGGCGACCGGGGAGCTGTTTTTT. Residues: CASRSTGATGELFF.

The chain has TRBV7-9 and TRBJ2-1, with D possibly TRBD2 on 6 matching bases. Germline V gene lookup returns CDR1 SEHNR and CDR2 FQNEAQ (reference sequence). Trimming shortened V by 7 bases and J by 6 bases, and 16 bases separated the two germline ends. CDR3 size: 14 residues. The CDR3 DNA is TGTGCCAGCACTGCAGGCGGGACCGCCAATGAGCAGTTCTTC. Protein product: CASTAGGTANEQFF.

The chain employs TRBV6-4 and TRBJ2-3, with TRBD1 matching 11 bases. The trim removed 0 bases at V and 4 bases at J, leaving 6 bases unmatched. This CDR3 comprises 17 residues. Germline V gene data show CDR1 as MRHNA and CDR2 as SNTAGT. The CDR3 spells CASSDSPGGQGADTQYF. In nucleotides, the CDR3 is TGTGCCAGCAGTGACTCACCTGGGGGACAGGGGGCAGATACGCAGTATTTT.

V gene TRBV28 combines with J gene TRBJ2-7; no definite D call. CDR3 size: 16 residues. Germline-derived CDR1 and CDR2 are MDHEN and SYDVKM. Trimming took off 6 bases at V and 1 base at J, with 19 bases between the two ends. The CDR3 region is CASSPAQTALSYEQYF. As DNA, the CDR3 is TGTGCCAGCAGCCCTGCCCAAACAGCACTGTCCTACGAGCAGTACTTC.

The genes are TRBV2 and TRBJ2-1; 16 bases are shared with TRBD2. The length of the CDR3 is 15 residues. Trimming at V came to 8 bases and at J to 7 bases, leaving 5 bases not matched to a gene. Germline V gene lookup returns CDR1 SNHLY and CDR2 FYNNEI. For the CDR3, the DNA is TGTGCCAGCTCCGGGACTAGCGGGAGGGGGAATGAGCAGTTCTTC. Translation: CASSGTSGRGNEQFF.

The V call is TRBV5-1, the J call TRBJ2-7; D is unresolved. Trimming removed 2 bases from V and 0 bases from J, with 21 bases in between. The CDR3 length is 18 residues. Germline CDR1 is SGHRS and CDR2 is YFSETQ. This CDR3 reads CASSFHPAGESSSYEQYF. The DNA of the CDR3 is TGCGCCAGCAGCTTCCATCCGGCAGGCGAATCAAGCTCCTACGAGCAGTACTTC.

The genes are TRBV7-2 and TRBJ2-1; 9 nucleotides line up with TRBD1. The CDR3 extends over 14 amino acids. Germline CDR1 and CDR2: SGHTA and FQGNSA. V lost 4 bases and J lost 10; bases outside the gene matches: 8. In DNA form, the CDR3 reads TGTGCCAGCAGCTCCCGACAGGGGGAGACGGAGCAGTTCTTC. It is translated as CASSSRQGETEQFF.

The rearrangement uses TRBV24-1 and TRBJ2-1; 8 positions match TRBD1. V lost 8 bases to trimming and J lost 8 bases; unmatched junction nucleotides: 10. Germline V gene sequence: CDR1 KGHDR, CDR2 SFDVKD. The length of the CDR3 is 14 residues. CDR3 bases: TGTGCCACCACGGCCGGACAGGGTGAATATGAGCAGTTCTTC. As protein: CATTAGQGEYEQFF.

J is TRBJ1-5 and V is TRBV30; D remains unclear. The CDR3 length is 15 residues. The V end was cut by 0 bases, the J end by 0 bases, with 9 bases between. Germline V lookup: CDR1 GTSNPN, CDR2 SVGIG (reference sequence). The CDR3 bases are TGTGCCTGGAGTGTGGCAGGTAATAGCAATCAGCCCCAGCATTTT. Encoded protein: CAWSVAGNSNQPQHF.

In its sample, this clonotype was seen a few times. V and J are TRBV19 and TRBJ1-5; D is unclear. The germline CDR1 and CDR2 sequences are LNHDA and SQIVND (reference sequence). The CDR3 is 13 residues long. Between the trimmed V and J ends, which lost 7 bases and 5 bases, there was a span of 12 bases. The CDR3 DNA follows: TGTGCCAGTAACCCGGATCGGGATCAGCCCCAGCATTTT. Translating gives CASNPDRDQPQHF.

This sequence joins TRBV24-1 and TRBJ2-1, with no clear D. The length of the CDR3 is 15 residues. Per the germline V gene, CDR1 is KGHDR and CDR2 is SFDVKD. The V end was cut by 7 bases, the J end by 5 bases, with 17 bases between. The CDR3 spells CATSPARKPNNEQFF. The CDR3 nucleotides read TGTGCCACCAGCCCAGCCCGAAAGCCCAACAATGAGCAGTTCTTC.

This clonotype was seen a few times. The chain carries TRBV15 and TRBJ2-1; TRBD2 matches at 13 bases. CDR1 LNHNV and CDR2 YYDKDF come from the germline V gene (reference sequence). The CDR3 loop spans 14 amino acids. The V segment lost 5 bases and the J segment 8 bases; nucleotides outside the gene matches: 3. CDR3 DNA sequence: TGTGCCACCAGCTGGACTAGCGGGAGACATGAGCAGTTCTTC. It is translated as CATSWTSGRHEQFF.

The J gene is TRBJ2-1, the V gene TRBV20-1, with 7 bases fitting TRBD1. Germline CDR1 reads DFQATT; CDR2 reads SNEGSKA (reference sequence). CDR3 length: 14 amino acids. Trimming removed 7 bases from V and 0 bases from J; junction bases left unmatched: 6. The CDR3 is CSVLTGVSYNEQFF. The DNA for the CDR3 is TGCAGTGTTTTAACAGGGGTCTCCTACAATGAGCAGTTCTTC.

This clonotype was detected ten times or more. The rearrangement uses TRBV7-2 and TRBJ2-7; 11 bases fit TRBD2. Germline-derived CDR1 and CDR2 are SGHTA and FQGNSA. The CDR3 extends over 14 amino acids. Trimming cost V 5 bases and J 4 bases; bases outside gene matches: 4. The CDR3 loop is CASSPGLAAYEQYF. CDR3 DNA sequence: TGTGCCAGCAGCCCGGGACTAGCGGCATACGAGCAGTACTTC.

This clonotype has only a few counts. V gene TRBV5-5 combines with J gene TRBJ2-7, with 14 positions matching TRBD2. The ends lost 4 bases at V and 9 bases at J; junction bases unmatched: 12. From germline, CDR1 is SGHKS and CDR2 YYEKEE (reference sequence). This CDR3 is 16 amino acids long. This CDR3 is CASSPTSGLAGEAQYF. The CDR3 DNA reads as TGTGCCAGCAGCCCTACGTCGGGACTAGCGGGAGAGGCGCAGTACTTC.

This clonotype was counted at least ten times. The chain carries TRBV12-3 or TRBV12-4 and TRBJ1-5; D gene ambiguous. The CDR3 is 12 residues long. V was pared by 2 bases and J by 7 bases, with 6 bases between. The CDR3 DNA is TGTGCCAGCAGTTTACCGGGCCAGCCCCAGCATTTT. This codes for CASSLPGQPQHF.

This clonotype has only a few counts. The V and J genes are TRBV21-1 and TRBJ2-1; the tabulated D call, TRBD2, remains unverified against the DNA. TRBV21-1 is deemed a pseudogene. The CDR3 loop spans 15 amino acids. The CDR3 nucleotides read TGTGCCAGCAGCAAAAGCTGGCTAGCGGATAATGAGCAGTTCTTC. Its protein is CASSKSWLADNEQFF.